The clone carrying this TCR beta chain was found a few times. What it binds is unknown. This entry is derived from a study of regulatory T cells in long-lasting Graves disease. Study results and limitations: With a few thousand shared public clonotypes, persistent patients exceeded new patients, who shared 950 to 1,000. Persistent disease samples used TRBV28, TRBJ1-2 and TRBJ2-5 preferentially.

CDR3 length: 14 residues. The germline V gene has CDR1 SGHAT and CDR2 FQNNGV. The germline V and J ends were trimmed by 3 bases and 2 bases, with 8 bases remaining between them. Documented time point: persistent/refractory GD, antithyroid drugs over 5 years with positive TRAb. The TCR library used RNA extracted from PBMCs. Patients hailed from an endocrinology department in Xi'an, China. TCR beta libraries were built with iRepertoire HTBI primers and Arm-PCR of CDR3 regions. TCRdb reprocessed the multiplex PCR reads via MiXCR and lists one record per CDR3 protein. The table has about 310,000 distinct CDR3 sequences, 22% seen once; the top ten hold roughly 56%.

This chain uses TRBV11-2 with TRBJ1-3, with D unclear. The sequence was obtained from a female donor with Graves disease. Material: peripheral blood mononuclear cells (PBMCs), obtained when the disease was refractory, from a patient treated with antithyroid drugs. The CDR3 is CASSLSATGNTIYF. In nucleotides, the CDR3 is TGTGCCAGCAGCTTGTCGGCTACTGGAAACACCATATATTTT. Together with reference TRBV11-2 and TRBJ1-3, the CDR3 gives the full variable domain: EAGVAQSPRYKIIEKRQSVAFWCNPISGHATLYWYQQILGQGPKLLIQFQNNGVVDDSQLPKDRFSAERLKGVDSTLKIQPAKLEDSAVYLCASSLSATGNTIYFGEGSWLTVV.